The source of this T cell receptor beta chain is a study of PD-L1 blockade in urothelial cancer. Across the whole study: Male sex and bladder-origin urothelial cancer were recorded for about 85% of the roughly 30 patients. Blood was subjected to analysis at 3 weeks (second dose) and 6 weeks following treatment start. Study findings and constraints: Better survival was predicted when blood TCR clonality before treatment fell below the median. Patients who had durable benefit saw their tumor-associated blood clones expand more at 3 weeks.

Stated time point: pretreatment peripheral blood. As concerns this clone: The antigen is not known.

The CDR3 length is 14 residues. V was clipped by 4 bases and J by 0 bases, with 11 bases between them. From germline, CDR1 is SGDLS and CDR2 YYNGEE. The assay was immunoSEQ multiplex PCR, and TCRdb's table has in-frame clones only and misses some. This sample carries around 130,000 clones, roughly 84% of them seen once, and the ten largest clones take 3.2%. Here the sequenced sample was PBMCs, taken around atezolizumab (anti-PD-L1) treatment. This clonotype originated in a man aged 45-65 years with urothelial cancer. The chain recombines TRBV9 with TRBJ2-7; D is ambiguous. DNA of the CDR3: TGTGCCAGCAGCTTCAGGATAAACTCCTACGAGCAGTACTTC. It translates to CASSFRINSYEQYF.